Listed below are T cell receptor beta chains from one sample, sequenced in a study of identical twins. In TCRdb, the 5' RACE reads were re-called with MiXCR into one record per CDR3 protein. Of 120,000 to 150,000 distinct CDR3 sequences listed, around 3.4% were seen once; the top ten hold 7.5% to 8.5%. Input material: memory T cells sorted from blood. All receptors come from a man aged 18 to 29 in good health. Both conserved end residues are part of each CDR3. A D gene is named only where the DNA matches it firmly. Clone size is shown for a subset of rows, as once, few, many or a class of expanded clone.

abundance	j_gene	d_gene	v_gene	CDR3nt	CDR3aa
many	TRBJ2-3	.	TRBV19	TGTGCCAGTAGTATTAGTGGCGGGACGGGCACAGATACGCAGTATTTT	CASSISGGTGTDTQYF
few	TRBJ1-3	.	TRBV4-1	TGCGCCAGCAGCCACCCGGACGGCTCTGGAAACACCATATATTTT	CASSHPDGSGNTIYF
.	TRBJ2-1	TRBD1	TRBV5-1	TGCGCCAGCAGCCTAAACGCAGGGGGCTGGAATGAGCAGTTCTTC	CASSLNAGGWNEQFF
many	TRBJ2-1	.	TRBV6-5	TGTGCCAGCAGTTACGGGGGGGGGCAACACAATGAGCAGTTCTTC	CASSYGGGQHNEQFF
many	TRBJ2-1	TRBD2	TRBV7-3	TGTGCCAGCAGCTTGATACCTACTAGCGGACGCTACAATGAGCAGTTCTTC	CASSLIPTSGRYNEQFF
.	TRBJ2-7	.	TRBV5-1	TGCGCCAGCAGCTTGGTAGGGGCCGGGTACGAGCAGTACTTC	CASSLVGAGYEQYF
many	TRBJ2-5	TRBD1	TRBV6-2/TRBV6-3	TGTGCCAGCAGTCGCGACAGGGACCAAGAGACCCAGTACTTC	CASSRDRDQETQYF
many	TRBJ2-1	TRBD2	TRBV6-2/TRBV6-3	TGTGCCAGCAGCCTACTAGCGGGAGGTTACAATGAGCAGTTCTTC	CASSLLAGGYNEQFF
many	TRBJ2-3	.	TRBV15	TGTGCCACCAGCAGAAAGTTTTCAGATACGCAGTATTTT	CATSRKFSDTQYF
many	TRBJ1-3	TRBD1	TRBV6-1	TGTGCCAGCAGTGCGACAGGGGATCGCGGAAACACCATATATTTT	CASSATGDRGNTIYF
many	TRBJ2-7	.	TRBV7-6	TGTGCCAGCAGCCCTACTATACACGAGCAGTACTTC	CASSPTIHEQYF
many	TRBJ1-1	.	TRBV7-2	TGTGCCAGCAGCCCCGGGCAGAATTGGATGAACACTGAAGCTTTCTTT	CASSPGQNWMNTEAFF
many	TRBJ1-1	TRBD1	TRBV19	TGTGCCAGTAGTATGCAGGGGGCCGGATCGGCTTTCTTT	CASSMQGAGSAFF
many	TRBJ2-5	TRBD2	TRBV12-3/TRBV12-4	TGTGCCAGCAGTTACGACACTAGCGGGGGAGAGACCCAGTACTTC	CASSYDTSGGETQYF
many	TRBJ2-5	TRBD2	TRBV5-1	TGCGCCAGCAGCATTCCCAAGCGGGAGGATGAGACCCAGTACTTC	CASSIPKREDETQYF
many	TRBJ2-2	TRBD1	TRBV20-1	TGCAGTGCTAGAGATCAAGGGACAGGGGCTACCGGGGAGCTGTTTTTT	CSARDQGTGATGELFF
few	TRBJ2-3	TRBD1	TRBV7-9	TGTGCCAGCAGCCGCTCGACAGGGTTGAGCACAGATACGCAGTATTTT	CASSRSTGLSTDTQYF
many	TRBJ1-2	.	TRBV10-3	TGTGCCATCAGAGGGGCCCGGACCTCTAACTATGGCTACACCTTC	CAIRGARTSNYGYTF
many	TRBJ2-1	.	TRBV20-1	TGCAGTGCTAGTACGGGGAATGAGCAGTTCTTC	CSASTGNEQFF
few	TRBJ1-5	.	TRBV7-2	TGTGCCAGCAGCGCGAACAGCGGCCAGCCCCAGCATTTT	CASSANSGQPQHF
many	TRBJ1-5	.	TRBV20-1	TGCAGTGCTAGAGATCACTATTTTCGACAGTCAAATAGCAATCAGCCCCAGCATTTT	CSARDHYFRQSNSNQPQHF
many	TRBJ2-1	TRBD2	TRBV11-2	TGTGCCAGCAGCTCGGGACTAGCAAGCGATGAGCAGTTCTTC	CASSSGLASDEQFF
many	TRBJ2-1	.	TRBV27	TGTGCCAGCAGTTTATCATCACTAGTGGGTGGTGAGCAGTTCTTC	CASSLSSLVGGEQFF
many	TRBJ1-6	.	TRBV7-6	TGTGCCAGCATGCTATCAACTAGCTCCTATAATTCACCCCTCCACTTT	CASMLSTSSYNSPLHF
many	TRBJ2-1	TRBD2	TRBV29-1	TGCAGCGTTGAGGAGACTAGCGGGAGGATGGAGCAGTTCTTC	CSVEETSGRMEQFF
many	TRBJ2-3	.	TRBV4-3	TGCGCCAGCAGCCCCGCCCGGGGGGCGGGCACAGATACGCAGTATTTT	CASSPARGAGTDTQYF
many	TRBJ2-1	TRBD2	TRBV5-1	TGCGCCAGCGGCCCGGGACTAGCGGGAGCTGGTGAGCAGTTCTTC	CASGPGLAGAGEQFF